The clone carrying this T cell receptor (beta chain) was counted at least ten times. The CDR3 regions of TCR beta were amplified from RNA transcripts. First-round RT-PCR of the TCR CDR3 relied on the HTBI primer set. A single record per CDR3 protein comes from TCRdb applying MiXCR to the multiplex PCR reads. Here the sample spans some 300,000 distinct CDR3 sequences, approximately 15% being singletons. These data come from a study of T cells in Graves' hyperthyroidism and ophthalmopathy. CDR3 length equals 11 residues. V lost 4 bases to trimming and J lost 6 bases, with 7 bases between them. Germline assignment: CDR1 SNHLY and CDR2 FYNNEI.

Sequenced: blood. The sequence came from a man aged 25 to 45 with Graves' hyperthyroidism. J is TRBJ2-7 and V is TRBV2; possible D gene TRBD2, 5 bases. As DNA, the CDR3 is TGTGCCAGCAGTGCGAGGGTCGAGCAGTACTTC. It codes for CASSARVEQYF.